Given below is one T cell receptor beta chain in context. Its antigen is unidentified. None of the donors, who were healthy HIV-negative adults, had recently had acute infections or vaccinations. The investigators split CD4+ cells into a CD45RA+ naive subset and a CD45RA-negative memory subset. The sample belongs to a study of shared clonotypes between healthy human individuals. Points from the study as a whole: Sequencing depth was expected to influence donor clonotype sharing.

Sequencing was at deep level. The table came from immunoSEQ multiplex PCR; TCRdb's copy has only in-frame clones and leaves some out. This table holds around 2.5 million clones, over 85% found once. This sequence was found in a young man in good health. Some clones in this sample may be carry-over from other donors' samples. Material: naive CD4+ T cells from PBMCs. Subset described: CD45RA+ positively selected.

In DNA, the CDR3 is TGCAGCGCCACTCGGGGCACTGAAGCTTTCTTT. It specifies CSATRGTEAFF. The chain employs TRBV29-1 and TRBJ1-1, with D unclear. Trimming removed 7 bases at V and 4 bases at J, with 10 bases between. The CDR3 extends over 11 amino acids. Germline V gene data show CDR1 as SQVTM and CDR2 as ANQGSEA.